These T cell receptor beta chains were read from a single sample in a study of blood T cell repertoires in COVID-19. TCRdb keeps only in-frame clones here, not all; method: immunoSEQ multiplex PCR. Of about 190,000 clones listed, about 81% were seen once; the top ten hold 7.8%. The sample was peripheral blood. These TCRs come from an older woman with COVID-19, enrolled during active disease. Each CDR3 is given with its conserved first and last residue. Each record gives: V gene, D gene, J gene, clone size, CDR3 DNA, CDR3 protein. The D gene is left open where the match is weak. Clone size is given for some rows only: seen once, a few or many times, or a class if the clone is expanded.

V: TRBV24-1; D: -; J: TRBJ2-5; size: once; DNA: TGTGCCACCAGTGATCTTTCGACAGCTAACCAAGAGACCCAGTACTTC; CDR3: CATSDLSTANQETQYF
V: TRBV3-1/TRBV3-2; D: TRBD2; J: TRBJ2-3; size: once; DNA: TGTGCCAGCAGCCAAGATTTAATAGCGGGAGAAGATACGCAGTATTTT; CDR3: CASSQDLIAGEDTQYF
V: TRBV7-6; D: TRBD2; J: TRBJ2-7; size: -; DNA: TGTGCCAGCAGCTTAGGGGGTCTGACTAGCGGGAGTTACGAGCAGTACTTC; CDR3: CASSLGGLTSGSYEQYF
V: TRBV7-2; D: -; J: TRBJ1-1; size: -; DNA: TGTGCCAGCAGCATGGACATTTTGACTGAAGCTTTCTTT; CDR3: CASSMDILTEAFF
V: TRBV7-9; D: TRBD2; J: TRBJ2-5; size: -; DNA: TGTGCCAGCAGGACTAGCGGGACAGAGACCCAGTACTTC; CDR3: CASRTSGTETQYF
V: TRBV25-1; D: -; J: TRBJ1-3; size: -; DNA: TGTGCCAGCAGCGAAGGCGGTGCGGTCGGTAGGAACACCATATATTTT; CDR3: CASSEGGAVGRNTIYF
V: TRBV6-5; D: TRBD1; J: TRBJ1-4; size: -; DNA: TGTGCCAGCAGGGGCCGGGACAGTCGAGATGAAAAACTGTTTTTT; CDR3: CASRGRDSRDEKLFF
V: TRBV7-3; D: TRBD2; J: TRBJ2-1; size: -; DNA: TGTGCCAGCAGCTTAATGCCGATTGGTAGCGGGAGCGACAATGAGCAGTTCTTC; CDR3: CASSLMPIGSGSDNEQFF
V: TRBV2; D: TRBD1; J: TRBJ1-5; size: -; DNA: TGTGCCAGCAACACACAGGGGGCGTTTCAGCCCCAGCATTTT; CDR3: CASNTQGAFQPQHF
V: TRBV6-6; D: -; J: TRBJ1-5; size: -; DNA: TGTGCCAGCAGTCGATACAGGGTTCAGGGCAATCAGCCCCAGCATTTT; CDR3: CASSRYRVQGNQPQHF
V: TRBV9; D: -; J: TRBJ1-2; size: -; DNA: TGTGCCAGCAGCCCAACCGAGGGTCTTCCCTATGGCTACACCTTC; CDR3: CASSPTEGLPYGYTF
V: TRBV28; D: -; J: TRBJ1-1; size: once; DNA: TGTGCCAGCAGTCGCGACAGGTTTTCAGCTTTCTTT; CDR3: CASSRDRFSAFF
V: TRBV28; D: TRBD2; J: TRBJ2-2; size: -; DNA: TGTGCCAGCCGGTCGGCGGGAGTCACCGGGGAGCTGTTTTTT; CDR3: CASRSAGVTGELFF
V: TRBV27; D: -; J: TRBJ1-1; size: -; DNA: TGTGCCAGCAGTTATTGGGGCCTGGAAAGGGTTTTCTTT; CDR3: CASSYWGLERVFF
V: TRBV4-2; D: -; J: TRBJ2-1; size: -; DNA: TGTGCCAGCAGCCGAACGACTGCTGATAGCTCCTACAATGAGCAGTTCTTC; CDR3: CASSRTTADSSYNEQFF
V: TRBV28; D: TRBD1; J: TRBJ2-5; size: -; DNA: TGTGCCAGCAGTTCCCCAGGGACAGGTTTCCCCATAGAGACCCAGTACTTC; CDR3: CASSSPGTGFPIETQYF
V: TRBV2; D: -; J: TRBJ1-2; size: many; DNA: TGTGCCAGCAGTGAAGTGGCAGGCCCGTATGGCTACACCTTC; CDR3: CASSEVAGPYGYTF
V: TRBV7-9; D: -; J: TRBJ1-2; size: -; DNA: TGTGCCAGCAGCTTAGCGGGGGCCGGTTATGGCTACACCTTC; CDR3: CASSLAGAGYGYTF
V: TRBV28; D: TRBD1; J: TRBJ1-1; size: few; DNA: TGTGCCAGCATCGAATCAGGGGGGCGGAACACTGAAGCTTTCTTT; CDR3: CASIESGGRNTEAFF
V: TRBV7-3; D: -; J: TRBJ1-1; size: -; DNA: TGTGCCAGCAGCTGGGGCAGTGGCAACACTGAAGCTTTCTTT; CDR3: CASSWGSGNTEAFF
V: TRBV2; D: TRBD2; J: TRBJ2-3; size: once; DNA: TGTGCCAGCAGTTTCGCGGGGGGACCTAGCACAGATACGCAGTATTTT; CDR3: CASSFAGGPSTDTQYF
V: TRBV19; D: TRBD1; J: TRBJ1-6; size: -; DNA: TGTGCCAGTAGTACCGGGACAGGTGATTCACCCCTCCACTTT; CDR3: CASSTGTGDSPLHF
V: TRBV15; D: -; J: TRBJ1-3; size: -; DNA: TGTGCCACCAGCCAACGACAGGCGGGAAACACCATATATTTT; CDR3: CATSQRQAGNTIYF
V: TRBV2; D: -; J: TRBJ1-5; size: -; DNA: TGTGCCAGCAGTGAGAGCAGGGGCGATCAGCCCCAGCATTTT; CDR3: CASSESRGDQPQHF
V: TRBV14; D: -; J: TRBJ2-7; size: -; DNA: TGTGCCAGCAGCCAAGGGTCAGGGGCCCAGTACGAGCAGTACTTC; CDR3: CASSQGSGAQYEQYF
V: TRBV5-1; D: TRBD2; J: TRBJ2-2; size: -; DNA: TGCGCCAGCAGCTTGGGACTAGCGGGAAAAGTCACCGGGGAGCTGTTTTTT; CDR3: CASSLGLAGKVTGELFF
V: TRBV3-1/TRBV3-2; D: -; J: TRBJ1-6; size: once; DNA: TGTGCCAGCAGCTACGGACAGCTCCTGGACGGGGCCCTCCACTTT; CDR3: CASSYGQLLDGALHF
V: TRBV19; D: TRBD1; J: TRBJ1-1; size: -; DNA: TGTGCCAGTAGAACACAGGGGGCGGGCACTGAAGCTTTCTTT; CDR3: CASRTQGAGTEAFF
V: TRBV30; D: -; J: TRBJ2-2; size: -; DNA: TGTGCCTGGAGTGGAGGGGCGGGGTACACCGGGGAGCTGTTTTTT; CDR3: CAWSGGAGYTGELFF
V: TRBV5-1; D: -; J: TRBJ2-1; size: -; DNA: TGCGCCAGCAGCGGGAGAGTCAGGGGCAATGAGCAGTTCTTC; CDR3: CASSGRVRGNEQFF
V: TRBV7-9; D: -; J: TRBJ2-3; size: -; DNA: TGTGCCAGCACCCAAACAGATACGCAGTATTTT; CDR3: CASTQTDTQYF
V: TRBV15; D: TRBD1; J: TRBJ2-7; size: -; DNA: TGTGCCACCAGCAGAGACTTCCCGGGACAGGGATACGAGCAGTACTTC; CDR3: CATSRDFPGQGYEQYF
V: TRBV28; D: TRBD1; J: TRBJ1-2; size: -; DNA: TGTGCCAGCAGTCCTCGGACAGGGAGGTTTGGCTACACCTTC; CDR3: CASSPRTGRFGYTF
V: TRBV19; D: TRBD1; J: TRBJ1-4; size: -; DNA: TGTGCCAGTAGTATCTACGGGACAGATGAAAAACTGTTTTTT; CDR3: CASSIYGTDEKLFF
V: TRBV2; D: -; J: TRBJ1-1; size: few; DNA: TGTGCCAGCAGTTTTAGTCAGGGTCGAGCTTTCTTT; CDR3: CASSFSQGRAFF
V: TRBV11-2; D: -; J: TRBJ2-5; size: -; DNA: TGTGCCAGCAGCTTATCAGGAGGGCGAGAGACCCAGTACTTC; CDR3: CASSLSGGRETQYF
V: TRBV6-2/TRBV6-3; D: TRBD1; J: TRBJ1-5; size: -; DNA: TGTGCCAGCAGTCCCGGGACAGGGGGCAGGCAGCCCCAGCATTTT; CDR3: CASSPGTGGRQPQHF
V: TRBV11-3; D: TRBD2; J: TRBJ2-3; size: -; DNA: TGTGCCAGCAGCCGGGGGACTAGCGGGAGCACAGATACGCAGTATTTT; CDR3: CASSRGTSGSTDTQYF
V: TRBV6-5; D: -; J: TRBJ2-7; size: -; DNA: TGTGCCAGCGTTCGAGGGGACAACCTCTACGAGCAGTACTTC; CDR3: CASVRGDNLYEQYF
V: TRBV24-1; D: -; J: TRBJ1-2; size: -; DNA: TGTGCCACCAGTGGCCCAGGGGTTCATGGCTACACCTTC; CDR3: CATSGPGVHGYTF
V: TRBV15; D: -; J: TRBJ2-1; size: -; DNA: TGTGCCACCAGCAGAACATTAGCGGAACCGAACAATGAGCAGTTCTTC; CDR3: CATSRTLAEPNNEQFF
V: TRBV30; D: -; J: TRBJ1-6; size: -; DNA: TGTGCCTGGACAGCGGGGTCGGGTTCACCCCTCCACTTT; CDR3: CAWTAGSGSPLHF
V: TRBV29-1; D: -; J: TRBJ2-2; size: -; DNA: TGCAGCGTTCGTGAGGTCGCGAACACCGGGGAGCTGTTTTTT; CDR3: CSVREVANTGELFF
V: TRBV19; D: TRBD1; J: TRBJ1-2; size: -; DNA: TGTGCCAGTAGTATTGACAGGGTAGAGGGCTACACCTTC; CDR3: CASSIDRVEGYTF
V: TRBV28; D: TRBD2; J: TRBJ2-7; size: -; DNA: TGTGCCAGCAGTTTCACGAGAGCGGGAGGTCAATACGAGCAGTACTTC; CDR3: CASSFTRAGGQYEQYF
V: TRBV6-1; D: -; J: TRBJ1-2; size: -; DNA: TGTGCCAGCAGTGAGCGAGGGGGGGCAGGTTATGGCTACACCTTC; CDR3: CASSERGGAGYGYTF